The sequence of this T cell receptor (beta chain) was determined in a study of blood T cell repertoires in COVID-19. The assay was immunoSEQ multiplex PCR, and TCRdb's table has in-frame clones only and misses some. The profile covers about 86,000 clones, with more than 65% appearing a single time and around 10% taken by the ten largest. This clone was counted a single time. Germline loops: CDR1 SGHAT, CDR2 FQNNGV. CDR3 length: 15 amino acids. V was shortened by 0 bases and J by 0 bases, with 6 bases between the two germline ends. This clonotype was obtained from a man aged 70 or older with acute or convalescent COVID-19. The chain combines TRBV11-2 with TRBJ1-3; no definite D call. The sample comprised peripheral blood. CDR3 sequence reads: CASSLERSSGNTIYF. CDR3 DNA: TGTGCCAGCAGCTTAGAGCGGAGCTCTGGAAACACCATATATTTT.